These 3 T cell receptor beta chains share one sample of origin, sequenced in a study of blood T cells in healthy people across ages (dated by TCRdb to between 2015 and 2016). The library was made by 5' RACE. The sequencer listed for this sample is Illumina HiSeq 2500. A second PCR of about 7 to 12 cycles was run with a J-beta primer mix and a sample-barcoded 5' primer. The public reads were run again by TCRdb, first through fastp at Q25 and then through MiXCR, and only productive beta chains were kept. Each CDR3 protein gets just one entry, which takes the most common genes and DNA from the rows behind it. The sample table lists about 1.6 million distinct CDR3 sequences, approximately 32% of them with a count of one. Approximately 10% of the sample goes to the ten largest clones. Sample: blood. These receptors originate from a woman in her 30s in good health.

This chain joins TRBV9 and TRBJ2-7; TRBD2 might be the D (5 bases). This CDR3 contains 15 residues. Trimming shortened V by 0 bases and J by 2 bases, and 12 bases separated the two germline ends. From germline, CDR1 is SGDLS and CDR2 YYNGEE. CDR3 DNA sequence: TGTGCCAGCAGCGTAGAGGGTAGCGCGACCTACGAGCAGTACTTC. It encodes CASSVEGSATYEQYF.

For this clonotype: A junction boundary mismatches the germline segment, possibly from a read error. The chain carries TRBV11-2 and TRBJ2-7, with D perhaps TRBD2 (7 bases). Germline loops: CDR1 SGHAT, CDR2 FQNNGV. The CDR3 extends over 16 amino acids. This CDR3 is CTSSAQGGTLSYEQYF. Written as DNA, the CDR3 is TGTACCAGCAGCGCGCAGGGAGGGACACTCTCCTACGAGCAGTACTTC.

The chain recombines TRBV12-3 or TRBV12-4 with TRBJ2-2, with 9 bases that match TRBD1. With 5 bases clipped from V and 6 bases from J, the junction kept 4 bases outside the gene matches. The CDR3 sequence is 14 residues long. CDR3 nucleotides: TGTGCCAGCAGTAGGGACAGGGACGCCGGGGAGCTGTTTTTT. Translated: CASSRDRDAGELFF.